Listed here is a single T cell receptor (beta chain). This specimen belongs to a study of CD8 T cells in Susac syndrome. TCR beta sequencing was performed on blood CD8+ and CD4+ T cells. Random hexamers were used to reverse transcribe roughly 0.45 to 1 ug of RNA. The TCR beta CDR3 was amplified by immunoSEQ multiplex PCR across 54 Vbeta, 13 Jbeta. In TCRdb, the immunoSEQ multiplex PCR reads were re-called with MiXCR into one record per CDR3 protein. The sample includes 180,000 or so distinct CDR3 sequences, around 95% of them seen just once. The V end lost 3 bases, the J end lost 7 bases, and 12 bases lay between the germline ends. CDR3 size: 12 residues. CDR1 is DFQATT and CDR2 is SNEGSKA in the germline V gene (reference sequence).

The V call is TRBV20-1, the J call TRBJ1-2; D is ambiguous. The specimen sequenced was CD4+ T cells from PBMCs. The clonotype originates from a human donor in good health. CDR3 DNA sequence: TGCAGTGCTAGCAGAGCGGTGGGTGGCTACACCTTC. Its protein product is CSASRAVGGYTF.